This TCR beta chain is from a study of cytomegalovirus exposure and HLA in healthy donors. Study results and limitations: Only CMV serostatus was available as immune exposure information.

PCR was performed using 60 Vbeta and 13 Jbeta primers. The repertoire was sequenced with immunoSEQ multiplex PCR; TCRdb's copy has only in-frame clones and lacks some. The sample yields 150,000 or so clones, under 80% seen once. This clone showed up just once. Its antigen is unidentified. The CDR3 length is 13 residues. Deletions cut 4 bases from V and 1 base from J, with 7 bases between. Germline CDR1 is ENHRY and CDR2 is SYGVKD. This clonotype was obtained from a female donor in good health and CMV-seronegative. Material for sequencing was PBMCs. The chain recombines TRBV10-3 with TRBJ2-5; D may be TRBD2 (6 bases). CDR3: CAISVEGQETQYF. DNA for the CDR3: TGTGCCATCAGTGTGGAGGGCCAAGAGACCCAGTACTTC.